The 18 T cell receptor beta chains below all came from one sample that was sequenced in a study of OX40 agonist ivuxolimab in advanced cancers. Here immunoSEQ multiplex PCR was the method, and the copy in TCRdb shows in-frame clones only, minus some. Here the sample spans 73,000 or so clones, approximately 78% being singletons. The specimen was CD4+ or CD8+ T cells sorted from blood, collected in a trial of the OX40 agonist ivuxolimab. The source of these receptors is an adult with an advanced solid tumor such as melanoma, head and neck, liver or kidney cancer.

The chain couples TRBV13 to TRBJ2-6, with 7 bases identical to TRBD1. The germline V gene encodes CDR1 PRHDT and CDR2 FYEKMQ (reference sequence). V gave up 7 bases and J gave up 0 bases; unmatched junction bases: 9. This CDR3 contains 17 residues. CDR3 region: CASIQGDIYSGANVLTF. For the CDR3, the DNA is TGTGCCAGCATCCAGGGGGACATCTACTCTGGGGCCAACGTCCTGACTTTC.

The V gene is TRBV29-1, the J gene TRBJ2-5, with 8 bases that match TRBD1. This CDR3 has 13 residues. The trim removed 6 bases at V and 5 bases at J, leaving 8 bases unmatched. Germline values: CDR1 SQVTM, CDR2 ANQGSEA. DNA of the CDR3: TGCAGCGTGATGGACAGGGCGGGGGAGACCCAGTACTTC. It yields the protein CSVMDRAGETQYF.

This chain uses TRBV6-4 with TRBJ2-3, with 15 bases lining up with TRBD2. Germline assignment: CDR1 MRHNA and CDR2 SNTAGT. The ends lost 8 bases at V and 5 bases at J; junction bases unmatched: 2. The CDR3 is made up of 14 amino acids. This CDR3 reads CASAGLAGGDTQYF. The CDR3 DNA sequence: TGTGCCAGCGCGGGACTAGCGGGAGGAGATACGCAGTATTTT.

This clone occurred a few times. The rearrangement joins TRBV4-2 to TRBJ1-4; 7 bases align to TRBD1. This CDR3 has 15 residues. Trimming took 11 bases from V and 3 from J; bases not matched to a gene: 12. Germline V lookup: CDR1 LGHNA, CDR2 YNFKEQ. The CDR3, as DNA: TGTGCCTCCGGGACAGCCAAAGCGGCTAATGAAAAACTGTTTTTT. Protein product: CASGTAKAANEKLFF.

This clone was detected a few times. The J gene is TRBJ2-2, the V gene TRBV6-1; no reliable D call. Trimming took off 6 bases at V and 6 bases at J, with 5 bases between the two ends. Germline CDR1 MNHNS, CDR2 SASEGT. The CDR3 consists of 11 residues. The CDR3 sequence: CASRGSGELFF. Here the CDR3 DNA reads TGTGCCAGCAGAGGGTCCGGGGAGCTGTTTTTT.

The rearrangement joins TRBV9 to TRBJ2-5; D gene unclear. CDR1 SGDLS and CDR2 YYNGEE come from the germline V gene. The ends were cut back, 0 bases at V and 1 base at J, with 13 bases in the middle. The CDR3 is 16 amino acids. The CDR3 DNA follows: TGTGCCAGCAGCGTAGCTACCGTAGACTCCCAAGAGACCCAGTACTTC. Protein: CASSVATVDSQETQYF.

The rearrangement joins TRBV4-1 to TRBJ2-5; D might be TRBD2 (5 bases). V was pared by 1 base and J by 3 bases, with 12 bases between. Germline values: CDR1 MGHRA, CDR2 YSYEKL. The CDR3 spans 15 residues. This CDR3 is CASSQAGREKETQYF. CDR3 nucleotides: TGCGCCAGCAGCCAAGCCGGACGGGAAAAAGAGACCCAGTACTTC.

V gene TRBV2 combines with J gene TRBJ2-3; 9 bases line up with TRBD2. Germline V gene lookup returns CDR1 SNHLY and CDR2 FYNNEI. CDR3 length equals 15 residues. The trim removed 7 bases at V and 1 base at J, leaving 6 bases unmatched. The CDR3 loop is CASTGRTSGTDTQYF. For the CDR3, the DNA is TGTGCCAGCACGGGGCGGACTAGCGGCACAGATACGCAGTATTTT.

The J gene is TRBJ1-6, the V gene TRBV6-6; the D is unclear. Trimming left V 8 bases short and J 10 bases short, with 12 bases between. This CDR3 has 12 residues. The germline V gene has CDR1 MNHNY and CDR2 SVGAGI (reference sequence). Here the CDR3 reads CASANQNSPLHF. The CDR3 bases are TGTGCCAGCGCGAACCAAAACTCACCCCTCCACTTT.

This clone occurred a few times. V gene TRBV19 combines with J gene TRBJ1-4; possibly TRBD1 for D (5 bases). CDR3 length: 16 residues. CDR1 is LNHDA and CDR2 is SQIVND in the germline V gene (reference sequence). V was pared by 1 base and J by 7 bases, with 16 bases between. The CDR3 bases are TGTGCCAGTAGTATAGTGATCGCGGGGGGACCTGAAAAACTGTTTTTT. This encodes CASSIVIAGGPEKLFF. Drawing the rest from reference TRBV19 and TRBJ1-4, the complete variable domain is DGGITQSPKYLFRKEGQNVTLSCEQNLNHDAMYWYRQDPGQGLRLIYYSQIVNDFQKGDIAEGYSVSREKKESFPLTVTSAQKNPTAFYLCASSIVIAGGPEKLFFGSGTQLSVL.

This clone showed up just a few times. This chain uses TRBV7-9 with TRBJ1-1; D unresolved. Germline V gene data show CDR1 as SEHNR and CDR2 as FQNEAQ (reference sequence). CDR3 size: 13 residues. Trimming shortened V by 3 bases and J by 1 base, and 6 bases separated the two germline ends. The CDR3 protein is CASSFSTNTEAFF. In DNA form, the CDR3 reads TGTGCCAGCAGCTTTTCAACGAACACTGAAGCTTTCTTT.

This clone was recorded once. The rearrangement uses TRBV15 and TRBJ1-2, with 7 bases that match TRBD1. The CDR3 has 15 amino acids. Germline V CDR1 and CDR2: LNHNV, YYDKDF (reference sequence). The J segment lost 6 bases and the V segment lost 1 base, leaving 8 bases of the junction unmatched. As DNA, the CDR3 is TGTGCCACCAGCAGAGTAACAGGGGCGGCAGATGGCTACACCTTC. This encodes CATSRVTGAADGYTF. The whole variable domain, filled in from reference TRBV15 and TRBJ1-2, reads DAMVIQNPRYQVTQFGKPVTLSCSQTLNHNVMYWYQQKSSQAPKLLFHYYDKDFNNEADTPDNFQSRRPNTSFCFLDIRSPGLGDTAMYLCATSRVTGAADGYTFGSGTRLTVV.

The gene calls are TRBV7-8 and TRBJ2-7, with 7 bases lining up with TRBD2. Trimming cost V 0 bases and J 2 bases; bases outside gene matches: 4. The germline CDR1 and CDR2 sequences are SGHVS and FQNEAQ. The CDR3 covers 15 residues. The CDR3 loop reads CASSLALAATYEQYV. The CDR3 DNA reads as TGTGCCAGCAGCTTAGCTCTAGCGGCGACCTACGAGCAGTACGTC.

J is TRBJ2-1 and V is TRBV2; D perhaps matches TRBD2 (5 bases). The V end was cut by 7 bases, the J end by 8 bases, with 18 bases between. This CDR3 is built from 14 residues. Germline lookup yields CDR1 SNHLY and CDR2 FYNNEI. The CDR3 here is CASKLVLQPDEQFF. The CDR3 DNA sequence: TGTGCCAGCAAACTAGTTCTTCAGCCTGATGAGCAGTTCTTC.

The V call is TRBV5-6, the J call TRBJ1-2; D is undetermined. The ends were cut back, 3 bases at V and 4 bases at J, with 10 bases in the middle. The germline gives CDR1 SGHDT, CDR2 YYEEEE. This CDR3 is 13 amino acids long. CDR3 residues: CASSSLDIYGYTF. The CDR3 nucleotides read TGTGCCAGCAGCTCGTTAGATATCTATGGCTACACCTTC.

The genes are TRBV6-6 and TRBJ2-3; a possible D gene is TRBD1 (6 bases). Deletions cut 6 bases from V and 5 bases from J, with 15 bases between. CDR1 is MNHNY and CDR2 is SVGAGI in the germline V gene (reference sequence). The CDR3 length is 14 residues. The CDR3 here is CASRPDRNKDTQYF. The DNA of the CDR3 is TGTGCCAGCAGGCCCGACAGGAATAAAGATACGCAGTATTTT.

The CDR3 region has the DNA TGTGCCAGCAGTGAGTTGGACTACGAGCAGTACGTC. It yields the protein CASSELDYEQYV. The J gene is TRBJ2-7, the V gene TRBV2; D gene unclear. The CDR3 extends over 12 amino acids. V lost 3 bases, J lost 3 bases, and 6 bases lay in between. In germline, CDR1 is SNHLY, CDR2 FYNNEI.

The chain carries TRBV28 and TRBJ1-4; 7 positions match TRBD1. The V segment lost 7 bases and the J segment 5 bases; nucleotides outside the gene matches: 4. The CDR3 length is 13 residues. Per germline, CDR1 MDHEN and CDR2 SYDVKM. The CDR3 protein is CASKKDRNEKLFF. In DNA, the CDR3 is TGTGCCAGCAAAAAGGACAGGAATGAAAAACTGTTTTTT.